Below are 27 T cell receptor beta chains sequenced from a single sample in a study of shared clonotypes between healthy human individuals. Assay: immunoSEQ multiplex PCR; the TCRdb copy retains only in-frame clones and omits some. The table lists about 750,000 clones, 80% to 95% of them singletons. Selected positively for CCR7 and CD45RO-negative, naive CD8 cells excluded terminally differentiated effector memory CD45RA+ cells. Sequenced sample: naive CD8+ T cells sorted from blood. These receptors came from a young man in good health.

V gene TRBV7-9 combines with J gene TRBJ2-2; 7 bases line up with TRBD2. The CDR3 loop spans 13 amino acids. V lost 11 bases and J lost 6; bases outside the gene matches: 9. Germline CDR1 is SEHNR and CDR2 is FQNEAQ (reference sequence). This CDR3 is CASAGVPAGELFF. The DNA of the CDR3 is TGTGCCTCGGCGGGAGTTCCTGCCGGGGAGCTGTTTTTT.

The chain couples TRBV27 to TRBJ2-2; 15 bases align to TRBD2. The J segment lost 1 base and the V segment lost 5 bases, leaving 5 bases of the junction unmatched. The CDR3 loop spans 18 amino acids. Looked up from germline, CDR1 is MNHEY and CDR2 is SMNVEV (reference sequence). The chain's CDR3 is CASSPRTSGRENTGELFF. The CDR3 bases are TGTGCCAGCAGTCCCCGGACTAGCGGGAGGGAGAACACCGGGGAGCTGTTTTTT.

This clone was observed a single time. This chain's CDR3 is CASSITGRSYEQYF. The CDR3 nucleotides are TGTGCCAGTAGTATAACAGGGCGATCCTACGAGCAGTACTTC. J is TRBJ2-7 and V is TRBV19, with D perhaps matching TRBD1 (6 bases). V was pared by 2 bases and J by 1 base, with 9 bases between. This CDR3 is 14 amino acids long. CDR1 is LNHDA, CDR2 SQIVND, per germline (reference sequence). Looking up the rest from reference TRBV19 and TRBJ2-7 gives the full variable domain: DGGITQSPKYLFRKEGQNVTLSCEQNLNHDAMYWYRQDPGQGLRLIYYSQIVNDFQKGDIAEGYSVSREKKESFPLTVTSAQKNPTAFYLCASSITGRSYEQYFGPGTRLTVT.

CDR3 region: CASSQELAGVDTQYF. The CDR3 bases are TGTGCCAGCAGCCAAGAACTAGCGGGAGTAGATACGCAGTATTTT. This sequence joins TRBV4-2 and TRBJ2-3, with 11 bases aligning to TRBD2. CDR1 is LGHNA and CDR2 is YNFKEQ in the germline V gene. The CDR3 runs to 15 residues. V was pared by 0 bases and J by 5 bases, with 1 base of the junction left unmatched.

The chain links TRBV5-6 to TRBJ2-2; 9 bases fit TRBD1. This CDR3 has 14 residues. Unmatched junction bases numbered 7, after V lost 6 bases and J lost 7 bases. Germline loops: CDR1 SGHDT, CDR2 YYEEEE. The CDR3 coding sequence is TGTGCCAGCACCGACGGGACAGGGTACGGGGAGCTGTTTTTT. It is translated as CASTDGTGYGELFF.

The rearrangement joins TRBV5-4 to TRBJ1-4; 7 bases map to TRBD1. J gave up 0 bases and V 0 bases, and 8 bases lay outside the gene matches. This CDR3 contains 18 residues. The germline V gene encodes CDR1 SGHNT and CDR2 YYREEE (reference sequence). CDR3 DNA: TGTGCCAGCAGCTTGGACAGGGGAACGATAACAACTAATGAAAAACTGTTTTTT. Its protein product is CASSLDRGTITTNEKLFF.

This clone was seen a single time. The chain links TRBV28 to TRBJ2-2; D not certain. Germline CDR1 and CDR2: MDHEN and SYDVKM. CDR3 length: 11 amino acids. V lost 4 bases, J lost 7 bases, and 4 bases lay in between. The CDR3 nucleotides are TGTGCCAGCAGTTCGAACGGGGAGCTGTTTTTT. Translation gives CASSSNGELFF.

This sequence joins TRBV7-2 and TRBJ1-5; D unresolved. The ends were cut back, 5 bases at V and 0 bases at J, with 11 bases in the middle. The CDR3 runs 15 residues. CDR1 and CDR2 (germline): SGHTA, FQGNSA. The CDR3 reads CASSHRAGSNQPQHF. The CDR3 DNA is TGTGCCAGCAGCCATCGGGCGGGTAGCAATCAGCCCCAGCATTTT. Variable domain in full (rest from reference TRBV7-2 and TRBJ1-5): GAGVSQSPSNKVTEKGKDVELRCDPISGHTALYWYRQSLGQGLEFLIYFQGNSAPDKSGLPSDRFSAERTGGSVSTLTIQRTQQEDSAVYLCASSHRAGSNQPQHFGDGTRLSIL.

This chain uses TRBV27 with TRBJ2-3; no reliable D call. The germline V gene has CDR1 MNHEY and CDR2 SMNVEV (reference sequence). There are 11 residues in the CDR3. The CDR3: CPHFGTDTQYF. The CDR3 nucleotides read TGTCCTCATTTTGGCACAGATACGCAGTATTTT.

This sequence joins TRBV7-9 and TRBJ2-3; 8 nucleotides align to TRBD2. The CDR3 consists of 12 residues. V trimming: 11 bases; J trimming: 3 bases; junction bases outside the gene matches: 4. Germline V gene data show CDR1 as SEHNR and CDR2 as FQNEAQ (reference sequence). The CDR3 is CASREGTDTQYF. The CDR3 region has the DNA TGTGCCTCTCGGGAGGGGACAGATACGCAGTATTTT.

The chain couples TRBV6-6 to TRBJ2-7; D unclear. Germline CDR1 reads MNHNY; CDR2 reads SVGAGI (reference sequence). The V and J ends lost 0 bases and 0 bases respectively, with 12 bases between them. The CDR3 length is 16 residues. In DNA form, the CDR3 reads TGTGCCAGCAGTTACTCAGGTTCTAGGCCCTCCTACGAGCAGTACTTC. Translation gives CASSYSGSRPSYEQYF.

The rearrangement links TRBV9 to TRBJ1-2; 7 bases map to TRBD1. This CDR3 region has 12 residues. Germline CDR1 SGDLS, CDR2 YYNGEE. Trimming took 6 bases from V and 6 from J; bases not matched to a gene: 5. The CDR3 loop is CASNRGHDGYTF. As DNA, the CDR3 is TGTGCCAGCAACAGGGGACACGATGGCTACACCTTC.

This chain joins TRBV19 and TRBJ1-1; possible D gene TRBD1, 5 bases. The CDR3 runs to 12 residues. Germline values: CDR1 LNHDA, CDR2 SQIVND (reference sequence). The V gene lost 8 bases and the J gene lost 0 bases, with 7 bases spanning the gap. The CDR3 DNA follows: TGTGCCAGTGGGGGTCTGAACACTGAAGCTTTCTTT. This translates into CASGGLNTEAFF. Full variable domain (rest looked up from reference TRBV19 and TRBJ1-1): DGGITQSPKYLFRKEGQNVTLSCEQNLNHDAMYWYRQDPGQGLRLIYYSQIVNDFQKGDIAEGYSVSREKKESFPLTVTSAQKNPTAFYLCASGGLNTEAFFGQGTRLTVV.

In this sample, this clone turned up once. The chain carries TRBV7-8 and TRBJ2-7; D not certain. CDR3 length: 13 residues. V lost 1 base to trimming and J lost 3 bases, with 7 bases between them. Germline V gene sequence: CDR1 SGHVS, CDR2 FQNEAQ. The CDR3 nucleotides are TGTGCCAGCAGCTTAGACAGCGACTACGAGCAGTACTTC. Translated, it gives CASSLDSDYEQYF. Filled out from reference TRBV7-8 and TRBJ2-7, the complete variable domain reads GAGVSQSPRYKVAKRGQDVALRCDPISGHVSLFWYQQALGQGPEFLTYFQNEAQLDKSGLPSDRFFAERPEGSVSTLKIQRTQQEDSAVYLCASSLDSDYEQYFGPGTRLTVT.

V gene TRBV30 combines with J gene TRBJ2-4, with 8 bases matching TRBD1. With 2 bases clipped from V and 10 bases from J, the junction kept 4 bases outside the gene matches. Looked up from germline, CDR1 is GTSNPN and CDR2 is SVGIG (reference sequence). The CDR3 length is 12 residues. CDR3 coding DNA: TGTGCCTGGAGTCCCGGGACAGGAATTCAGTACTTC. Its protein product is CAWSPGTGIQYF. Filled out from reference TRBV30 and TRBJ2-4, the complete variable domain reads SQTIHQWPATLVQPVGSPLSLECTVEGTSNPNLYWYRQAAGRGLQLLFYSVGIGQISSEVPQNLSASRPQDRQFILSSKKLLLSDSGFYLCAWSPGTGIQYFGAGTRLSVL.

The chain carries TRBV4-1 and TRBJ2-7, with 7 bases lining up with TRBD1. The CDR3 totals 15 residues. V lost 1 base and J lost 0; bases outside the gene matches: 3. CDR1 and CDR2 from the germline V gene are MGHRA and YSYEKL. For the CDR3, the DNA is TGCGCCAGCAGCCAAGTCGACAGGGACTCCTACGAGCAGTACTTC. Translating it yields CASSQVDRDSYEQYF.

The CDR3 region is CASSWNRASGTSTDTQYF. CDR3 bases: TGTGCCAGCAGCTGGAACCGGGCTAGCGGGACTAGCACAGATACGCAGTATTTT. The chain joins TRBV7-8 to TRBJ2-3, with 9 bases matching TRBD2. With 4 bases clipped from V and 0 bases from J, the junction kept 11 bases outside the gene matches. The CDR3 contains 18 residues. CDR1 SGHVS and CDR2 FQNEAQ come from the germline V gene.

The rearrangement links TRBV29-1 to TRBJ2-7; tentative D call: TRBD1 (5 bases). This CDR3 contains 13 residues. V lost 7 bases to trimming and J lost 0 bases, with 13 bases between them. CDR1 is SQVTM, CDR2 ANQGSEA, per germline. The CDR3 DNA is TGCAGCGCGCAGGGAACAGTCTCCTACGAGCAGTACTTC. This translates into CSAQGTVSYEQYF.

With regard to this clone: The identical CDR3 is also encoded by other nucleotide sequences in the sample. The chain carries TRBV27 and TRBJ2-2; no clear D. V lost 5 bases, J lost 5 bases, and 3 bases lay in between. Germline V gene data show CDR1 as MNHEY and CDR2 as SMNVEV (reference sequence). The CDR3 loop spans 11 amino acids. CDR3 in amino acids: CASSKTGELFF. CDR3 sequence (DNA): TGTGCCAGCAGTAAGACCGGGGAGCTGTTTTTT.

The V call is TRBV7-6, the J call TRBJ2-3; 12 bases are a match to TRBD2. V lost 5 bases and J lost 8; bases outside the gene matches: 11. Germline V CDR1 and CDR2: SGHVS, FNYEAQ. The CDR3 extends over 16 amino acids. The CDR3 nucleotides read TGTGCCAGCAGCGGCAGCGGACTAGCGGGATTCCCTACGCAGTATTTT. This translates into CASSGSGLAGFPTQYF.

Worth noting for this clone: This sample also contains other DNA sequences that code for the same CDR3. The chain has TRBV9 and TRBJ2-3; D is uncertain. This CDR3 has 14 residues. Germline-derived CDR1 and CDR2 are SGDLS and YYNGEE. Trimming pared 0 bases from V and 2 bases from J, leaving 7 bases between. The CDR3 is CASSVGRSTDTQYF. The DNA for the CDR3 is TGTGCCAGCAGCGTAGGCAGGTCCACAGATACGCAGTATTTT.

The chain carries TRBV14 and TRBJ2-2; D remains ambiguous. Deletions cut 3 bases from V and 7 bases from J, with 3 bases between. Germline V lookup: CDR1 SGHDN, CDR2 FVKESK. The CDR3 sequence is 11 residues long. CDR3 nucleotides: TGTGCCAGCAGCCATTACGGGGAGCTGTTTTTT. Translation: CASSHYGELFF.

On this clone itself: The sample carries other DNA sequences with the same CDR3. V usage is TRBV29-1 and J usage is TRBJ2-7; 7 positions agree with TRBD1. CDR1 and CDR2 from the germline V gene are SQVTM and ANQGSEA. The ends lost 6 bases at V and 2 bases at J; junction bases unmatched: 4. The CDR3 has 12 amino acids. CDR3 sequence: CSVRTGTYEQYF. The CDR3 DNA is TGCAGCGTCAGGACAGGTACCTACGAGCAGTACTTC.

The rearrangement joins TRBV6-6 to TRBJ2-7, with D perhaps matching TRBD1 (5 bases). Deletions cut 2 bases from V and 3 bases from J, with 8 bases between. Per germline, CDR1 MNHNY and CDR2 SVGAGI (reference sequence). The length of the CDR3 is 13 residues. The CDR3 here is CASSYDRFYEQYF. In nucleotides, the CDR3 is TGTGCCAGCAGTTACGACAGATTCTACGAGCAGTACTTC.

This sequence joins TRBV10-1 and TRBJ2-2; D is perhaps TRBD2 (5 bases). V lost 0 bases and J 5 bases, leaving 13 bases between the germline ends. The germline V gene encodes CDR1 WNHNN and CDR2 SYGVQD (reference sequence). The CDR3 has 16 residues. This CDR3 is CASSESTPPGTGELFF. CDR3 bases: TGCGCCAGCAGTGAGTCGACTCCCCCGGGGACCGGGGAGCTGTTTTTT.

This chain connects TRBV28 to TRBJ2-3; no clear D gene. Germline assignment: CDR1 MDHEN and CDR2 SYDVKM. V lost 3 bases, J lost 2 bases, and 9 bases lay in between. This CDR3 has 14 amino acids. The CDR3 spells CASSLALNTDTQYF. The CDR3 DNA follows: TGTGCCAGCAGTTTGGCGTTGAACACAGATACGCAGTATTTT.

This chain uses TRBV7-6 with TRBJ2-2, with D perhaps TRBD1 or TRBD2 (5 bases each). Germline V gives CDR1 SGHVS, CDR2 FNYEAQ. CDR3 length: 16 amino acids. With 5 bases removed from V and 0 bases from J, the gap between germline ends came to 13 bases. The CDR3 here is CASSLALGANTGELFF. The CDR3 coding sequence is TGTGCCAGCAGCCTGGCTCTGGGGGCGAACACCGGGGAGCTGTTTTTT.